This TCR beta chain emerged from a study of metastatic and nonmetastatic thyroid tumors. Trimming left V 4 bases short and J 8 bases short, with 14 bases between. Per the germline V gene, CDR1 is SGHTA and CDR2 is FQGNSA. CDR3 length: 14 residues. Findings of the study overall: It was reportedly found that TCR beta diversity was significantly higher in malignant thyroid tumors than in benign nodules, a difference seen in both blood and tumor samples.

Ahead of thyroid surgery, no patient had received treatment of any kind. Remarks on this clone: Its antigen is undetermined.

TCRdb reanalyzed the PCR reads with MiXCR. Here the sample spans some 20,000 clones, about 20% being singletons. The receptor was isolated from a female donor with papillary thyroid cancer or a benign thyroid nodule (not recorded which). Some clones in this sample may be carry-over from other donors' samples. The chain uses TRBV7-2 and TRBJ2-2; D ambiguous. The sample comprised adjacent normal tissue. CDR3 sequence: CASSSKLGGGELFF. The CDR3 bases are TGTGCCAGCAGCTCAAAACTTGGTGGGGGGGAGCTGTTTTTT.